The 6 T cell receptor beta chains listed next were all sequenced from one sample in a study of blood T cells in healthy people across ages. The authors ran a second PCR of about 6 to 11 cycles using a sample-barcoded 5' primer and a J-beta primer mix. TCRdb used MiXCR to reprocess the 5' RACE reads, holding one entry per CDR3 protein. The data show around 900,000 distinct CDR3 sequences, with roughly half seen just once and 20% to 25% held by the top ten. The sequencing input was blood. Every receptor here comes from a woman aged 55-70 years in good health.

This clonotype occurred a few times. The chain carries TRBV27 and TRBJ2-1; D remains ambiguous. Germline V gene data show CDR1 as MNHEY and CDR2 as SMNVEV (reference sequence). The length of the CDR3 is 13 residues. Trimming shortened V by 10 bases and J by 0 bases, and 10 bases separated the two germline ends. CDR3 in amino acids: CATSFSSYNEQFF. The CDR3 nucleotides read TGTGCCACCTCTTTCAGCTCCTACAATGAGCAGTTCTTC.

This rearrangement joins TRBV7-2 to TRBJ2-7, with TRBD2 matching 10 bases. Germline V CDR1 and CDR2: SGHTA, FQGNSA. Trimming at V came to 5 bases and at J to 6 bases, leaving 10 bases not matched to a gene. There are 15 residues in the CDR3. The CDR3 nucleotides are TGTGCCAGCAGCCTTCTTAGCGGGAGGCCCCTCGAGCAGTACTTC. Its translation is CASSLLSGRPLEQYF.

This sequence joins TRBV28 and TRBJ2-2, with D tentatively TRBD1 (6 bases). The germline V gene encodes CDR1 MDHEN and CDR2 SYDVKM. The ends were cut back, 5 bases at V and 15 bases at J, with 13 bases in the middle. The CDR3 consists of 11 residues. Written as DNA, the CDR3 is TGTGCCAGCAGTACATCCCGGGACATGTTTTTT. This gives the protein CASSTSRDMFF. Supplemented by reference TRBV28 and TRBJ2-2, the full variable domain reads DVKVTQSSRYLVKRTGEKVFLECVQDMDHENMFWYRQDPGLGLRLIYFSYDVKMKEKGDIPEGYSVSREKKERFSLILESASTNQTSMYLCASSTSRDMFFGEGSRLTVL.

The chain has TRBV25-1 and TRBJ1-2, with D possibly being TRBD1 (6 bases). The CDR3 sequence is 15 residues long. V lost 5 bases, J lost 1 base, and 14 bases lay in between. Per the germline V gene, CDR1 is MGHDK and CDR2 is SYGVNS. The CDR3 loop reads CASSTTGWVNYGYTF. CDR3 nucleotide sequence: TGTGCCAGCAGTACTACAGGGTGGGTTAACTATGGCTACACCTTC.

This clonotype has a handful of counts. This chain joins TRBV4-2 and TRBJ2-1; D is possibly TRBD1 or TRBD2 (5 bases each). The DNA end lines up better with TRBJ2-7; the J call may be wrong. The CDR3 has 15 amino acids. Germline-derived CDR1 and CDR2 are LGHNA and YNFKEQ. The DNA of the CDR3 is TGTGCCAGCAGCCCACCGGGACGCCAGTACAATGAGCAGTACTTC. Protein sequence: CASSPPGRQYNEQYF.

The chain couples TRBV2 to TRBJ2-2, with D uncertain. The CDR3 contains 11 residues. The V gene's germline CDR1 is SNHLY and CDR2 FYNNEI. The V and J ends lost 4 bases and 9 bases respectively, with 6 bases between them. The DNA for the CDR3 is TGTGCCAGCAGTGGCAGTTGGGAGCTGTTTTTT. Protein product: CASSGSWELFF.